This T cell receptor beta chain is drawn from a study of cytomegalovirus exposure and HLA in healthy donors. In the study overall: Samples from HLA-typed donors yielded approximately 88 million unique TCRs in an early data release. Regarding the study as a whole: Most TCR sequences showed up rarely, but some public TCRs showed up in many donors. In vitro confirmation showed three CMV-associated chains to be CMV antigen specific. Earlier results showed most TCR beta V segments being productive about 87% or about 30% of the time.

The CDR3 consists of 14 residues. The V gene's germline CDR1 is MNHEY and CDR2 SVGAGI. Trimming took off 2 bases at V and 0 bases at J, with 4 bases between the two ends. 13 Jbeta primers and 60 Vbeta primers were used for the PCR. Assay used: immunoSEQ multiplex PCR; TCRdb lists only in-frame clones, some missing. The sample has 120,000 or so clones, 60% to 85% seen once. As concerns this clone: Its antigen is undetermined.

The TCR was taken from a human donor in good health. J is TRBJ1-4 and V is TRBV6-5; no clear D. The sequencing sample was made of PBMCs. The CDR3 loop is CASSYGATNEKLFF. The CDR3 DNA is TGTGCCAGCAGTTACGGAGCAACTAATGAAAAACTGTTTTTT.